A single sample is the source of the 31 T cell receptor beta chains below, sequenced in a study of T-cell memory formation after mild COVID-19. MiXCR was run by TCRdb on the 5' RACE reads, yielding one entry per CDR3 protein. In the table there are 250,000 to 350,000 distinct CDR3 sequences, just under 20% of which are singletons. The sample was PBMCs or a T cell subset sorted from them (not recorded which). The receptors stem from a man between 18 and 29 years old who had mild COVID-19 (a few samples of this study predate the infection). Cell type and time point are not known.

This clonotype was picked up a small number of times. The chain couples TRBV7-8 to TRBJ1-2; TRBD1 might be the D (6 bases). The V and J ends lost 5 bases and 7 bases respectively, with 17 bases between them. This CDR3 spans 14 amino acids. Germline V CDR1 and CDR2: SGHVS, FQNEAQ. The CDR3 region has the DNA TGTGCCAGCAGCCCCAGGGGACGCATAGGTGGCTACACCTTC. Translated: CASSPRGRIGGYTF.

In this sample, this clonotype turned up a few times. The J gene is TRBJ2-1, the V gene TRBV7-9, with 8 bases fitting TRBD2. The CDR3 has 14 amino acids. The germline V gene encodes CDR1 SEHNR and CDR2 FQNEAQ (reference sequence). V dropped 3 bases and J dropped 6; count of bases not matched to a gene: 4. CDR3 amino acids: CASSFNGGANEQFF. DNA of the CDR3: TGTGCCAGCAGCTTTAACGGGGGGGCCAATGAGCAGTTCTTC.

This clonotype was detected a few times. This sequence joins TRBV5-1 and TRBJ1-6, with unresolved D. The germline V and J ends were trimmed by 0 bases and 4 bases, with 8 bases remaining between them. The CDR3 consists of 15 residues. Germline lookup yields CDR1 SGHRS and CDR2 YFSETQ. Here the CDR3 DNA reads TGCGCCAGCAGCTTGGTCGGGCAGTATAATTCACCCCTCCACTTT. Translating gives CASSLVGQYNSPLHF.

This chain connects TRBV10-2 to TRBJ2-7; perhaps TRBD1 as D (5 bases). V was clipped by 0 bases and J by 7 bases, with 10 bases between them. The CDR3 covers 13 residues. Germline CDR1 and CDR2: WSHSY and SAAADI. CDR3 nucleotides: TGCGCCAGCAGTGAGTCGGTAGCAGGGGAGCAGTACGTC. This gives the protein CASSESVAGEQYV.

The chain employs TRBV2 and TRBJ1-4; possible D gene TRBD1, 6 bases. The germline gives CDR1 SNHLY, CDR2 FYNNEI. The CDR3 is made up of 15 amino acids. V lost 3 bases to trimming and J lost 7 bases, with 15 bases between them. The CDR3 protein is CASSDNGQPFEKLFF. In DNA, the CDR3 is TGTGCCAGCAGTGATAACGGACAGCCTTTTGAAAAACTGTTTTTT.

The chain links TRBV30 to TRBJ1-1, with 8 bases aligning to TRBD1. The CDR3 has 13 amino acids. In germline, CDR1 is GTSNPN, CDR2 SVGIG (reference sequence). After removal of 2 bases from V and 5 bases from J, the junction contained 4 bases not matched to a gene. In DNA form, the CDR3 reads TGTGCCTGGAGTACACAGGGGGGAACTGAAGCTTTCTTT. Translating it yields CAWSTQGGTEAFF.

This chain connects TRBV15 to TRBJ2-7; no clear D gene. The ends were cut back, 0 bases at V and 4 bases at J, with 7 bases in the middle. CDR3 size: 13 residues. Germline V gene lookup returns CDR1 LNHNV and CDR2 YYDKDF (reference sequence). The CDR3 DNA is TGTGCCACCAGCAGAGACATCCGATACGAGCAGTACTTC. Amino acids: CATSRDIRYEQYF. The full variable domain, in which reference TRBV15 and TRBJ2-7 provide the parts outside the CDR3, is DAMVIQNPRYQVTQFGKPVTLSCSQTLNHNVMYWYQQKSSQAPKLLFHYYDKDFNNEADTPDNFQSRRPNTSFCFLDIRSPGLGDTAMYLCATSRDIRYEQYFGPGTRLTVT.

This clonotype was recorded many times. The chain is built from TRBV5-5 and TRBJ2-5; D is unclear. V was pared by 6 bases and J by 4 bases, with 13 bases between. Germline V gives CDR1 SGHKS, CDR2 YYEKEE (reference sequence). The CDR3 loop spans 13 amino acids. For the CDR3, the DNA is TGTGCCAGCATCATGAGTCCGAGAGAGACCCAGTACTTC. Amino acid sequence: CASIMSPRETQYF.

This clonotype was counted at least ten times. This sequence joins TRBV12-3 or TRBV12-4 and TRBJ2-3, with 8 bases aligning to TRBD2. The V segment lost 6 bases and the J segment 3 bases; nucleotides outside the gene matches: 8. CDR3 size: 15 residues. CDR3: CASRPPGLETDTQYF. The CDR3 bases are TGTGCCAGCAGGCCCCCGGGACTAGAAACAGATACGCAGTATTTT.

The V and J genes are TRBV5-1 and TRBJ2-1; 7 bases fit TRBD2. CDR3 length: 16 residues. The germline gives CDR1 SGHRS, CDR2 YFSETQ. V lost 4 bases and J lost 0; bases outside the gene matches: 7. CDR3 DNA: TGCGCCAGCAGCGGCGACGGGGGGAGCTCCTACAATGAGCAGTTCTTC. Its protein product is CASSGDGGSSYNEQFF.

The V and J genes are TRBV5-1 and TRBJ2-1; no firm D call. V lost 0 bases to trimming and J lost 8 bases, with 6 bases between them. The V gene's germline CDR1 is SGHRS and CDR2 YFSETQ. This CDR3 comprises 12 residues. The CDR3 region is CASSLAIDEQFF. CDR3 nucleotides: TGCGCCAGCAGCTTGGCCATAGATGAGCAGTTCTTC.

There are a few counts of this clonotype. The chain joins TRBV11-3 to TRBJ2-3; D unclear. The CDR3 spans 15 residues. Trimming pared 5 bases from V and 2 bases from J, leaving 14 bases between. CDR1 is SGHNT, CDR2 YENEEA, per germline. The CDR3 sequence is CASSPQDGYTDTQYF. The CDR3 DNA is TGTGCCAGCAGCCCTCAGGACGGTTACACAGATACGCAGTATTTT.

This clonotype turned up a few times. The chain links TRBV5-1 to TRBJ2-7, with D uncertain. The CDR3 is 14 amino acids. Trimming removed 0 bases at V and 2 bases at J, with 9 bases between. CDR1 is SGHRS and CDR2 is YFSETQ in the germline V gene. CDR3 DNA: TGCGCCAGCAGCTTGGGGCAGGCGACCTACGAGCAGTACTTC. It yields the protein CASSLGQATYEQYF.

This rearrangement joins TRBV6-2 or TRBV6-3 to TRBJ2-2; D is unclear. This CDR3 spans 14 amino acids. The V end was cut by 3 bases, the J end by 1 base, with 6 bases between. Germline V gene sequence: CDR1 MNHEY, CDR2 SVGEGT. CDR3 sequence: CASSYRQNTGELFF. The CDR3 DNA sequence: TGTGCCAGCAGTTATCGCCAGAACACCGGGGAGCTGTTTTTT.

This clonotype was seen once. The chain joins TRBV20-1 to TRBJ2-1, with 7 positions matching TRBD1. Trimming removed 1 base from V and 6 bases from J; junction bases left unmatched: 6. This CDR3 spans 14 amino acids. Germline V gene sequence: CDR1 DFQATT, CDR2 SNEGSKA (reference sequence). CDR3 in DNA: TGCAGTGCTAGAGCTCCCGACAGGGCCAATGAGCAGTTCTTC. Translation gives CSARAPDRANEQFF.

This clonotype was recorded many times. J is TRBJ2-7 and V is TRBV6-1, with 7 bases identical to TRBD1. V was clipped by 8 bases and J by 5 bases; unmatched bases: 6. CDR1 and CDR2 from the germline V gene are MNHNS and SASEGT. The length of the CDR3 is 12 residues. CDR3 protein: CASLLQGNEQYF. CDR3 DNA: TGTGCCAGCCTCCTACAGGGGAACGAGCAGTACTTC.

This clonotype was observed many times. The chain uses TRBV7-8 and TRBJ2-7; D might be TRBD1 (6 bases). The CDR3 totals 12 residues. The V gene lost 8 bases and the J gene lost 2 bases, with 10 bases spanning the gap. CDR1 is SGHVS, CDR2 FQNEAQ, per germline. This CDR3 reads CASPKGAYEQYV. The CDR3 bases are TGTGCCAGCCCTAAGGGGGCCTACGAGCAGTACGTC.

This clonotype was detected ten times or more. CDR3 protein: CASQQDHTHEQYV. The CDR3 bases are TGTGCCAGCCAACAGGACCATACCCACGAGCAGTACGTC. The chain joins TRBV7-9 to TRBJ2-7, with a possible D match to TRBD1 (5 bases). CDR1 is SEHNR and CDR2 is FQNEAQ in the germline V gene (reference sequence). The ends were cut back, 8 bases at V and 5 bases at J, with 16 bases in the middle. The CDR3 is made up of 13 amino acids.

This clonotype has only a few counts. The chain carries TRBV6-5 and TRBJ2-5, with a tentative D call TRBD2 (5 bases). V gave up 0 bases and J gave up 3 bases, with 11 bases separating them. Germline V gives CDR1 MNHEY, CDR2 SVGAGI. The CDR3 is made up of 15 amino acids. CDR3 DNA: TGTGCCAGCAGTTACTCCGATGAGGGAGAAGAGACCCAGTACTTC. It encodes CASSYSDEGEETQYF.

In the case of this clonotype: The germline gene is not matched at one end of the junction; a read error may be the cause. The V and J genes are TRBV7-9 and TRBJ2-1; D is unclear. CDR3 size: 13 residues. CDR1 and CDR2 (germline): SEHNR, FQNEAQ (reference sequence). CDR3 residues: CASSLVVRNEQVF. The CDR3 coding sequence is TGTGCCAGCAGCTTAGTGGTACGGAATGAGCAGGTCTTC.

This clonotype was recorded a few times. The gene calls are TRBV7-2 and TRBJ2-7, with D unclear. Trimming took 4 bases from V and 7 from J, leaving 17 bases between them. CDR3 length: 14 residues. Looked up from germline, CDR1 is SGHTA and CDR2 is FQGNSA. The CDR3 reads CASSSLAHVGEQYF. For the CDR3, the DNA is TGTGCCAGCAGCTCACTGGCCCATGTGGGTGAGCAGTACTTC.

The chain is built from TRBV15 and TRBJ1-4; tentative D call: TRBD1 (6 bases). V lost 0 bases and J lost 7, with 15 bases in between. Germline V CDR1 and CDR2: LNHNV, YYDKDF (reference sequence). The CDR3 is 16 amino acids. This CDR3 reads CATSRDEGGIGEKLFF. CDR3 bases: TGTGCCACCAGCAGAGATGAGGGGGGGATCGGTGAAAAACTGTTTTTT.

The chain links TRBV7-2 to TRBJ2-2, with D tentatively TRBD1 (5 bases). Germline-derived CDR1 and CDR2 are SGHTA and FQGNSA. V lost 6 bases and J 3 bases, leaving 8 bases between the germline ends. The CDR3 contains 13 residues. In DNA, the CDR3 is TGTGCCAGCAGACAGGATTACACCGGGGAGCTGTTTTTT. Translating it yields CASRQDYTGELFF.

The J gene is TRBJ2-2, the V gene TRBV12-3 or TRBV12-4; D is perhaps TRBD1 (6 bases). The germline V and J ends were trimmed by 8 bases and 4 bases, with 14 bases remaining between them. This CDR3 is 14 amino acids long. The CDR3 loop reads CASGRGAGTGELFF. In nucleotides, the CDR3 is TGTGCCAGCGGCAGGGGCGCTGGCACCGGGGAGCTGTTTTTT.

This clonotype was observed a handful of times. The chain couples TRBV6-5 to TRBJ1-2; possible D gene TRBD1, 6 bases. Germline CDR1 and CDR2: MNHEY and SVGAGI. The CDR3 runs 13 residues. Trimming pared 4 bases from V and 6 bases from J, leaving 12 bases between. CDR3 bases: TGTGCCAGCAGTTCGTGGGGGGCGGATGGCTACACCTTC. Protein sequence: CASSSWGADGYTF.

In this sample, this clonotype turned up a few times. This rearrangement joins TRBV24-1 to TRBJ2-2; unclear D gene. Trimming removed 1 base from V and 1 base from J, with 6 bases in between. Looked up from germline, CDR1 is KGHDR and CDR2 is SFDVKD. CDR3 length: 15 amino acids. The CDR3 nucleotides read TGTGCCACCAGTGATTTTCGAGGGAACACCGGGGAGCTGTTTTTT. Protein sequence: CATSDFRGNTGELFF.

CDR3 sequence (DNA): TGCGCCAGCAGCCCGGCTTGGGCAACCACAAAGTACTTC. This gives the protein CASSPAWATTKYF. The chain joins TRBV5-1 to TRBJ2-5; D unresolved. Germline CDR1 reads SGHRS; CDR2 reads YFSETQ. Deletions cut 4 bases from V and 12 bases from J, with 19 bases between. The CDR3 is 13 amino acids.

This clonotype was found a few times. The J gene is TRBJ1-2, the V gene TRBV5-1; D gene ambiguous. CDR1 and CDR2 from the germline V gene are SGHRS and YFSETQ. CDR3 length: 14 amino acids. Trimming took 4 bases from V and 2 from J, leaving 12 bases between them. The CDR3, as DNA: TGCGCCAGCAGCCCGGCGCTCATCAACTATGGCTACACCTTC. It is translated as CASSPALINYGYTF.

This clonotype has just a few counts. V usage is TRBV6-2 or TRBV6-3 and J usage is TRBJ2-5; D could derive from TRBD1 or TRBD2 (6 bases each). V gave up 3 bases and J gave up 5 bases, with 13 bases separating them. Germline V gene sequence: CDR1 MNHEY, CDR2 SVGEGT. There are 14 residues in the CDR3. The CDR3 here is CASSYEGGTETQYF. CDR3 coding DNA: TGTGCCAGCAGTTATGAGGGGGGCACTGAGACCCAGTACTTC.

The V gene is TRBV2, the J gene TRBJ2-1; D might be TRBD2 (6 bases). V was clipped by 5 bases and J by 10 bases, with 18 bases between them. From germline, CDR1 is SNHLY and CDR2 FYNNEI. The CDR3 totals 14 residues. CDR3 protein: CASSPTRGYGEQFF. The CDR3 DNA reads as TGTGCCAGCAGTCCCACCCGGGGGTACGGCGAGCAGTTCTTC. Using reference TRBV2 and TRBJ2-1 for the parts outside the CDR3, the full variable domain is EPEVTQTPSHQVTQMGQEVILRCVPISNHLYFYWYRQILGQKVEFLVSFYNNEISEKSEIFDDQFSVERPDGSNFTLKIRSTKLEDSAMYFCASSPTRGYGEQFFGPGTRLTVL.

This clonotype has more than one count but fewer than ten. This chain connects TRBV7-9 to TRBJ1-2; the D is unclear. V shed 5 bases and J shed 4 bases, with 17 bases lying between them. The CDR3 covers 15 residues. Germline CDR1 reads SEHNR; CDR2 reads FQNEAQ (reference sequence). The CDR3 coding sequence is TGTGCCAGCAGCGGATGGGGTGAAGTATTCTATGGCTACACCTTC. It codes for CASSGWGEVFYGYTF.